This TCR beta chain was identified in a study of identical twins. Study results and caveats: One should note that invariant MAIT and iNKT cells could partly confound zero-insertion analyses. Fewer insertions marked abundant cord blood beta clonotypes; young adult naive trended weakly, memory not at all. Among out-of-frame alpha sequences shared by twins, low generation probability occurred in excess.

This clonotype has at least ten counts. The antigen remains unidentified. One entry per CDR3 protein, called by TCRdb with MiXCR from the 5' RACE reads. The table shows about 1.7 million distinct CDR3 sequences, with less than 40% occurring only once. Germline assignment: CDR1 MNHNS and CDR2 SASEGT. Trimming removed 0 bases from V and 3 bases from J, with 11 bases in between. The CDR3 extends over 15 amino acids. The V call is TRBV6-1, the J call TRBJ1-2; possible D gene TRBD1, 5 bases. The clonotype originates from a newborn girl in good health. The sample was cord blood. CDR3 residues: CASSEAIGRDYGYTF. The DNA of the CDR3 is TGTGCCAGCAGTGAAGCGATCGGCAGGGACTATGGCTACACCTTC.